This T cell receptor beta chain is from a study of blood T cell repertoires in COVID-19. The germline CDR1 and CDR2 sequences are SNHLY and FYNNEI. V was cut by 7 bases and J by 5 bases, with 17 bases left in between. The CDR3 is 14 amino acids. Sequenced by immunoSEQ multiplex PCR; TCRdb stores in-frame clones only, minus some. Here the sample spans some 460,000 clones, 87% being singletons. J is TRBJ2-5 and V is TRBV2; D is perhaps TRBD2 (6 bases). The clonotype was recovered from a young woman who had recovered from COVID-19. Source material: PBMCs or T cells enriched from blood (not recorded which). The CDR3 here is CASNGRGREETQYF. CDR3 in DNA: TGTGCCAGCAATGGGCGGGGACGGGAGGAGACCCAGTACTTC.